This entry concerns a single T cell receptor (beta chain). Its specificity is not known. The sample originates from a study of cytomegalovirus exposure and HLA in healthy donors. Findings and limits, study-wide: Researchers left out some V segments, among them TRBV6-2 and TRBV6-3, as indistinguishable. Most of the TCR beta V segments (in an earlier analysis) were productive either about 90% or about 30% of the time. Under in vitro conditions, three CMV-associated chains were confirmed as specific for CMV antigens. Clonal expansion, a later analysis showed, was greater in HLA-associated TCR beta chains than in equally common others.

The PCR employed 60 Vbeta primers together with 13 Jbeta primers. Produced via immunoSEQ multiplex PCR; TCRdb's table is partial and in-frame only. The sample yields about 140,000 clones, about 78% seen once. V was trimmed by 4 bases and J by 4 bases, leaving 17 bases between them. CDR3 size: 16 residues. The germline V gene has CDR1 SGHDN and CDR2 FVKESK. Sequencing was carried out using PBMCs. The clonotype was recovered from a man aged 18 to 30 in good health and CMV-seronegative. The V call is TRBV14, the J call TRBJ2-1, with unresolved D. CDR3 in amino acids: CASSPHAGSPYNEQFF. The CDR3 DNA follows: TGTGCCAGCAGCCCCCACGCAGGCTCTCCGTACAATGAGCAGTTCTTC.